What follows are 15 T cell receptor beta chains derived from one specimen sequenced in a study of siplizumab effects on memory and regulatory T cells. Repertoires were generated with immunoSEQ multiplex PCR, while TCRdb's copy carries only in-frame clones and drops some. Of over 85,000 clones listed, 92% are singletons. Material: CD4+ T cells sorted from blood. The receptor set was obtained from a human donor in good health.

V usage is TRBV5-1 and J usage is TRBJ2-5; D may correspond to TRBD1 or TRBD2 (5 bases each). V was clipped by 5 bases and J by 2 bases, with 16 bases between them. Germline V CDR1 and CDR2: SGHRS, YFSETQ. The CDR3 extends over 15 amino acids. This chain's CDR3 is CASRLTGTLQETQYF. CDR3 DNA sequence: TGCGCCAGCAGATTAACCGGGACCTTACAAGAGACCCAGTACTTC.

The V call is TRBV2, the J call TRBJ2-7, with no clear D. V was pared by 6 bases and J by 4 bases, with 10 bases between. Per the germline V gene, CDR1 is SNHLY and CDR2 is FYNNEI. The CDR3 is 12 residues long. This chain's CDR3 is CASRSDGYEQYF. As DNA, the CDR3 is TGTGCCAGCAGATCGGACGGATACGAGCAGTACTTC.

The genes are TRBV6-5 and TRBJ2-7; 11 nucleotides line up with TRBD2. V gave up 0 bases and J gave up 4 bases; unmatched junction bases: 5. The CDR3 has 16 amino acids. CDR1 is MNHEY, CDR2 SVGAGI, per germline. CDR3 sequence: CASSYSSGGASYEQYF. The CDR3 DNA reads TGTGCCAGCAGTTACTCTAGCGGGGGGGCCAGTTACGAGCAGTACTTC.

The rearrangement uses TRBV11-2 and TRBJ2-5, with 14 nucleotides matching TRBD2. V shed 5 bases, J shed 5 bases, and the junction held 7 bases outside the gene matches. Germline loops: CDR1 SGHAT, CDR2 FQNNGV. The length of the CDR3 is 16 residues. The CDR3 nucleotides read TGTGCCAGCAGCCGACTAGCGGGAGGGCTAGCGGAGACCCAGTACTTC. Amino acids: CASSRLAGGLAETQYF.

This chain uses TRBV6-5 with TRBJ2-1, with 8 bases matching TRBD1. Germline-derived CDR1 and CDR2 are MNHEY and SVGAGI. J gave up 4 bases and V 6 bases, and 8 bases lay outside the gene matches. The CDR3 extends over 15 amino acids. The CDR3 region is CASRDGQGQYNEQFF. CDR3 coding DNA: TGTGCCAGCAGAGATGGACAGGGACAATACAATGAGCAGTTCTTC.

The gene calls are TRBV5-1 and TRBJ2-7, with no clear D. Germline V gives CDR1 SGHRS, CDR2 YFSETQ. This CDR3 region has 14 residues. Trimming left V 6 bases short and J 3 bases short, with 16 bases between. In DNA, the CDR3 is TGCGCCAGCACCCTATCGGACGTCAACTACGAGCAGTACTTC. Amino acids: CASTLSDVNYEQYF.

J is TRBJ1-1 and V is TRBV7-9; D uncertain. The germline V and J ends were trimmed by 3 bases and 4 bases, with 9 bases remaining between them. CDR1 and CDR2 (germline): SEHNR, FQNEAQ (reference sequence). CDR3 length: 13 amino acids. As DNA, the CDR3 is TGTGCCAGCAGCTTTATTGCGGGCACTGAAGCTTTCTTT. Its protein is CASSFIAGTEAFF.

This chain joins TRBV7-9 and TRBJ2-3, with 8 bases matching TRBD1. Germline V gene data show CDR1 as SEHNR and CDR2 as FQNEAQ (reference sequence). This CDR3 spans 15 amino acids. The V segment lost 11 bases and the J segment 4 bases; nucleotides outside the gene matches: 14. CDR3 DNA: TGTGCCTCCTCCCCTGGGCAGGGGGCCCCAGATACGCAGTATTTT. It is translated as CASSPGQGAPDTQYF.

The chain combines TRBV6-5 with TRBJ1-1; D is uncertain. Deletions cut 7 bases from V and 3 bases from J, with 12 bases between. This CDR3 is 13 amino acids long. Germline values: CDR1 MNHEY, CDR2 SVGAGI. The DNA of the CDR3 is TGTGCCAGCACATACACACGGGACACTGAAGCTTTCTTT. Its protein is CASTYTRDTEAFF.

The V and J genes are TRBV6-6 and TRBJ2-7; unclear D gene. The V gene's germline CDR1 is MNHNY and CDR2 SVGAGI (reference sequence). Trimming shortened V by 7 bases and J by 3 bases, and 7 bases separated the two germline ends. The length of the CDR3 is 11 residues. The CDR3 DNA sequence: TGTGCCAGCAAAGGCTTCTACGAGCAGTACTTC. Its translation: CASKGFYEQYF.

The chain joins TRBV6-5 to TRBJ2-5; D remains unclear. V was trimmed by 2 bases and J by 5 bases, leaving 9 bases between them. Per the germline V gene, CDR1 is MNHEY and CDR2 is SVGAGI. This CDR3 contains 13 residues. This chain's CDR3 is CASSYGQWETQYF. CDR3 bases: TGTGCCAGCAGTTACGGCCAATGGGAGACCCAGTACTTC.

The J gene is TRBJ2-2, the V gene TRBV19, with 7 positions matching TRBD1. The CDR3 runs 13 residues. V was clipped by 6 bases and J by 6 bases; unmatched bases: 4. Germline CDR1 reads LNHDA; CDR2 reads SQIVND (reference sequence). CDR3 bases: TGTGCCAGTAGACCAACAGGGGCCGGGGAGCTGTTTTTT. Translated: CASRPTGAGELFF.

The chain uses TRBV6-5 and TRBJ1-5; D call uncertain. Deletions cut 3 bases from V and 7 bases from J, with 10 bases between. Germline V gives CDR1 MNHEY, CDR2 SVGAGI. This CDR3 is 13 amino acids long. The CDR3: CASSYGERQPQHF. The CDR3 nucleotides read TGTGCCAGCAGTTATGGGGAAAGGCAGCCCCAGCATTTT.

The chain has TRBV10-3 and TRBJ1-1, with D unclear. With 6 bases removed from V and 10 bases from J, the gap between germline ends came to 27 bases. CDR3 length: 16 residues. Looked up from germline, CDR1 is ENHRY and CDR2 is SYGVKD. The CDR3 loop reads CAISRREVTNENGAFF. The CDR3 nucleotides read TGTGCCATCAGCCGACGGGAGGTCACCAACGAGAATGGAGCTTTCTTT.

This chain uses TRBV19 with TRBJ2-7; TRBD1 aligns across 7 bases. The J segment lost 3 bases and the V segment lost 4 bases, leaving 6 bases of the junction unmatched. The CDR3 sequence is 14 residues long. Germline CDR1 reads LNHDA; CDR2 reads SQIVND (reference sequence). For the CDR3, the DNA is TGTGCCAGTAGTAGGGGACAGAGCAGCTACGAGCAGTACTTC. As protein: CASSRGQSSYEQYF.